A selection of T cell receptor beta chains follows, all from one sample in a study of T cell changes during pregnancy in multiple sclerosis. The data were produced by immunoSEQ multiplex PCR, yet TCRdb's version contains in-frame clones alone and is incomplete. The sample lists some 60,000 clones, around 93% occurring once. The input for sequencing was peripheral blood, taken after pregnancy. The receptors were sampled from a female donor with multiple sclerosis, enrolled in a pregnancy study. Each CDR3 is given with its conserved first and last residue. The D gene is left open where the match is weak. Size is stated for part of the rows, as once, few or many counts, or as a class when the clone is expanded.

TRBJ2-5 | TRBV28 | - | - | 15 | CASSLNYRLGETQYF | TGTGCCAGCAGTTTAAATTACAGGCTGGGGGAGACCCAGTACTTC
TRBJ1-2 | TRBV25-1 | - | - | 12 | CASSEGIRGHHF | TGTGCCAGCAGTGAAGGAATCAGGGGACACCACTTC
TRBJ1-1 | TRBV19 | - | - | 13 | CASSFGEYTEAFF | TGTGCCAGTAGTTTCGGGGAGTACACTGAAGCTTTCTTT
TRBJ2-7 | TRBV5-1 | - | TRBD2 | 18 | CASSLGPQSSGTSYEQYF | TGCGCCAGCAGCTTGGGCCCCCAATCTAGCGGCACTTCCTACGAGCAGTACTTC
TRBJ2-5 | TRBV9 | - | - | 13 | CASSGGGVETQYF | TGTGCCAGCAGCGGAGGGGGGGTAGAGACCCAGTACTTC
TRBJ2-2 | TRBV5-4 | once | - | 14 | CASSLAGWAEELFF | TGTGCCAGCAGCTTGGCCGGCTGGGCCGAGGAGCTGTTTTTT
TRBJ1-5 | TRBV7-2 | - | TRBD1 | 15 | CASSSGTVGNQPQHF | TGTGCCAGCAGCTCCGGGACAGTAGGGAATCAGCCCCAGCATTTT
TRBJ2-1 | TRBV6-1 | - | - | 14 | CASSDSGGYNEQFF | TGTGCCAGCAGTGACTCCGGAGGTTACAATGAGCAGTTCTTC
TRBJ2-3 | TRBV7-2 | once | TRBD1 | 15 | CASSPDRGWTDTQYF | TGTGCCAGCAGCCCAGACAGGGGTTGGACAGATACGCAGTATTTT
TRBJ2-3 | TRBV15 | - | TRBD2 | 16 | CATSRVTSGRTDTQYF | TGTGCCACCAGCAGGGTAACTAGCGGGAGAACAGATACGCAGTATTTT
TRBJ2-5 | TRBV5-4 | - | TRBD2 | 14 | CASTTSGRGETQYF | TGTGCCAGCACCACTAGCGGGAGGGGAGAGACCCAGTACTTC
TRBJ2-7 | TRBV6-5 | - | - | 14 | CASRAGQSPYEQYF | TGTGCCAGCAGGGCGGGACAGAGCCCCTACGAGCAGTACTTC
TRBJ1-1 | TRBV4-2 | - | - | 15 | CASSHRRGPGTEAFF | TGTGCCAGCAGCCACCGCCGCGGCCCGGGGACTGAAGCTTTCTTT
TRBJ2-7 | TRBV2 | - | - | 12 | CASKKGNYEQYF | TGTGCCAGCAAAAAGGGGAACTACGAGCAGTACTTC
TRBJ1-1 | TRBV6-5 | - | TRBD1 | 14 | CASSPRTGYTEAFF | TGTGCCAGCAGTCCTCGGACAGGCTACACTGAAGCTTTCTTT
TRBJ2-4 | TRBV27 | - | TRBD2 | 14 | CASSSGLAGGIQYF | TGTGCCAGCAGTTCGGGACTAGCGGGAGGAATTCAGTACTTC
TRBJ2-3 | TRBV7-2 | - | TRBD2 | 17 | CASSQAGAGDGADTQYF | TGTGCCAGCAGCCAAGCAGGAGCGGGAGACGGGGCAGATACGCAGTATTTT
TRBJ2-7 | TRBV7-9 | few | - | 14 | CASSPRGNSYEQYF | TGTGCCAGCAGCCCAAGGGGCAACTCCTACGAGCAGTACTTC